This T cell receptor (beta chain) was sequenced for a study of CD8+CD57+ T cells in acquired aplastic anemia. The overall study: An average of 3.2 ug of DNA was obtained from sorted CD4+ and CD8+ cells. Study-wide findings and caveats: Patients and controls shared approximately 30 CD8+ CDR3 sequences. A significant difference in CD8+ Simpson's diversity between patients and controls was not found.

The TCR beta profiling, which covered VDJ combination and CDR3 sequence, was carried out using genomic DNA as the template. TCRdb processed the reads anew with MiXCR; each CDR3 protein has one entry. This repertoire shows under 350,000 distinct CDR3 sequences, approximately 58% found once; its top ten account for 1% to 1.5%. Only patients with CD8+CD57+ cell expansion on flow cytometry were chosen for sequencing. When blood sampling took place, the patients had received no therapy. This clonotype was observed a few times. What it recognizes is unknown. Sequenced sample: sorted CD4+, CD8+, or CD8+CD57+ T cells (not recorded which) from PBMCs. The sequence derives from a human donor with aplastic anemia.

Written as DNA, the CDR3 is TGCAGCGTTATACGGCCGGGGAGTACGACTGAAGCTTTCTTT. It specifies CSVIRPGSTTEAFF. The chain employs TRBV29-1 and TRBJ1-1; no reliable D call. Germline V gene data show CDR1 as SQVTM and CDR2 as ANQGSEA. V lost 5 bases and J 5 bases, leaving 18 bases between the germline ends. This CDR3 has 14 residues.